In this sample, the clone carrying this T cell receptor beta chain turned up a few times. With 0 bases removed from V and 4 bases from J, the gap between germline ends came to 22 bases. The CDR3 length is 17 residues. The germline V gene has CDR1 DFQATT and CDR2 SNEGSKA (reference sequence). Amplified material comprised TCR beta CDR3 regions derived from RNA transcripts. After a first-round RT-PCR with HTBI primers, a second-round multiplex PCR was run. TCRdb reprocessed the multiplex PCR reads with MiXCR, giving one entry per CDR3 protein. The sample lists around 1.1 million distinct CDR3 sequences; about 38% were seen once. The data stem from a study of Graves' ophthalmopathy and Graves' hyperthyroidism.

This sequence was found in an adult man with Graves' hyperthyroidism. Material for sequencing was peripheral blood or thyroid tissue (not recorded which). This sequence joins TRBV20-1 and TRBJ2-7; tentative D call: TRBD2 (5 bases). The CDR3 region is CSARDLRGAEGGYEQYF. CDR3 in DNA: TGCAGTGCTAGAGATCTCCGGGGTGCTGAAGGAGGTTACGAGCAGTACTTC.